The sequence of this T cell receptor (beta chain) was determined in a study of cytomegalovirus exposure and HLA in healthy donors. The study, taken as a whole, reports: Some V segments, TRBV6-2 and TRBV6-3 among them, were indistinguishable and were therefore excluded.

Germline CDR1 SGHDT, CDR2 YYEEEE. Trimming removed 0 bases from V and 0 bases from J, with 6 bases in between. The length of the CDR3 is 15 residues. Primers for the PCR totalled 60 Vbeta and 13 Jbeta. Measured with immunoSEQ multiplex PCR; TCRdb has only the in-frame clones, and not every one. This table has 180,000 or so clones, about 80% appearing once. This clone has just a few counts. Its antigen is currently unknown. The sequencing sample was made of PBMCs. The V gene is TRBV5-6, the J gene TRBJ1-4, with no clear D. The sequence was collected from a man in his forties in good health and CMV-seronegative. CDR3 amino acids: CASSLAGATNEKLFF. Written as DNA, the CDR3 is TGTGCCAGCAGCTTGGCGGGAGCAACTAATGAAAAACTGTTTTTT.